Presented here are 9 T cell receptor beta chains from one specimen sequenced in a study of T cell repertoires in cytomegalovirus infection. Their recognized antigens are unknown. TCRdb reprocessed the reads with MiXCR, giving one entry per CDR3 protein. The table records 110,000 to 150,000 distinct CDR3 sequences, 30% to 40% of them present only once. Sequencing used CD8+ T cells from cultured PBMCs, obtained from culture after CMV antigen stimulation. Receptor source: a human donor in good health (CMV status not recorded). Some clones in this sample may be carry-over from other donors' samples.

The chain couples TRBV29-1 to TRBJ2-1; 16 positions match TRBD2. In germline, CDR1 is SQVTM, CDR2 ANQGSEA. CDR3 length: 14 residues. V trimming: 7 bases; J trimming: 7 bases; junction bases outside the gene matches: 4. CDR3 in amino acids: CSAPGLAGGNEQFF. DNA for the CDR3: TGCAGCGCCCCGGGACTAGCGGGGGGGAATGAGCAGTTCTTC.

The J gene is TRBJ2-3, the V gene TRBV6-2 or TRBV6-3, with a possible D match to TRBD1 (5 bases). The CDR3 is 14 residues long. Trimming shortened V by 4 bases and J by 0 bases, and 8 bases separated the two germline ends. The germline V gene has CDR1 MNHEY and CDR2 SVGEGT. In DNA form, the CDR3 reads TGTGCCAGCAGTTCCCAGGGAAGCACAGATACGCAGTATTTT. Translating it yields CASSSQGSTDTQYF.

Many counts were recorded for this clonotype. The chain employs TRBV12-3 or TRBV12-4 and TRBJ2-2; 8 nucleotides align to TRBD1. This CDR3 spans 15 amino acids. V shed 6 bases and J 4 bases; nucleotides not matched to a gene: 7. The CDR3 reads CASSWGQAGTGELFF. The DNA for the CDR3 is TGTGCCAGCAGCTGGGGACAGGCGGGCACCGGGGAGCTGTTTTTT.

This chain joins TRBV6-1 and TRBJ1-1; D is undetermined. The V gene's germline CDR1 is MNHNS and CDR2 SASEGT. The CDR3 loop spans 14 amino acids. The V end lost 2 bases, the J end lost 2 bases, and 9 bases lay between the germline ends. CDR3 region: CASSEIRLNTEAFF. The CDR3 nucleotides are TGTGCCAGCAGTGAAATAAGGCTAAACACTGAAGCTTTCTTT.

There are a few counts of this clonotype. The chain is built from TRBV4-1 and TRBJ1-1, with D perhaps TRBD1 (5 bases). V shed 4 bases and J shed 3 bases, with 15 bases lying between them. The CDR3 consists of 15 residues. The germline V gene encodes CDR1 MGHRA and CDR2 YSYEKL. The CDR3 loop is CASSRRDPRDTEAFF. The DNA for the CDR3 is TGCGCCAGCAGCCGGAGGGACCCAAGGGACACTGAAGCTTTCTTT.

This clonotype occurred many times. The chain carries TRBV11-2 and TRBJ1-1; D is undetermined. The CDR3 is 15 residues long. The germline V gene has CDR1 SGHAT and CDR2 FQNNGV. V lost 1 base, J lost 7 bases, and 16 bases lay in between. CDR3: CASSLGGDERVEAFF. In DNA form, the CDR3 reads TGTGCCAGCAGCTTAGGAGGAGATGAAAGGGTTGAAGCTTTCTTT.

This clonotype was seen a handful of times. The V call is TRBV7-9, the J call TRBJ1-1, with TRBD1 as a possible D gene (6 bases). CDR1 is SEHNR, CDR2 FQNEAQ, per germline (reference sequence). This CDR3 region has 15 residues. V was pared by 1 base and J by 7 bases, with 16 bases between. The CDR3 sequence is CASSLGWGQGGEAFF. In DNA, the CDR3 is TGTGCCAGCAGCTTAGGCTGGGGGCAAGGTGGTGAAGCTTTCTTT.

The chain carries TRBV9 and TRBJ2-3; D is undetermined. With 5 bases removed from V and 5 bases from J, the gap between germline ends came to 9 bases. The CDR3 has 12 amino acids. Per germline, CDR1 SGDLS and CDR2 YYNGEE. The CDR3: CASSLDGDTQYF. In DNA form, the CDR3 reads TGTGCCAGCAGTCTGGACGGAGATACGCAGTATTTT.

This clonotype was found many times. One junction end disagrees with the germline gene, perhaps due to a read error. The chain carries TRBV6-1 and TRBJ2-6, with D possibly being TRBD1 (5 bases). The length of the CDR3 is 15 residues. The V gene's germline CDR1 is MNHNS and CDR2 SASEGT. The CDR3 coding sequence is TGTGCCAGCAGAGAAGACAGCCCTGGGGCCAACGTCCTGACTTTC. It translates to CASREDSPGANVLTF.